This TCR beta chain comes out of a study of blood T cell repertoires in COVID-19. Study summary: The analysed material was cDNA or gDNA that came from T cells, B-cell-depleted T cells, or PBMCs.

The CDR3 consists of 14 residues. Germline CDR1 reads MDHEN; CDR2 reads SYDVKM. J lost 0 bases, V lost 5 bases, and 1 base had no gene match. Method: immunoSEQ multiplex PCR; TCRdb's copy keeps in-frame clones and lacks some. The data contain 310,000 or so clones, 80% to 90% of them singletons. The chain joins TRBV28 to TRBJ1-3, with 7 bases lining up with TRBD1. Sequencing was done on a sample of peripheral blood. The sequence was collected from a woman aged 50 to 60 with acute or convalescent COVID-19. CDR3 in DNA: TGTGCCAGCAGTCCAGGGGGCTCTGGAAACACCATATATTTT. It yields the protein CASSPGGSGNTIYF. Full variable domain (rest looked up from reference TRBV28 and TRBJ1-3): DVKVTQSSRYLVKRTGEKVFLECVQDMDHENMFWYRQDPGLGLRLIYFSYDVKMKEKGDIPEGYSVSREKKERFSLILESASTNQTSMYLCASSPGGSGNTIYFGEGSWLTVV.